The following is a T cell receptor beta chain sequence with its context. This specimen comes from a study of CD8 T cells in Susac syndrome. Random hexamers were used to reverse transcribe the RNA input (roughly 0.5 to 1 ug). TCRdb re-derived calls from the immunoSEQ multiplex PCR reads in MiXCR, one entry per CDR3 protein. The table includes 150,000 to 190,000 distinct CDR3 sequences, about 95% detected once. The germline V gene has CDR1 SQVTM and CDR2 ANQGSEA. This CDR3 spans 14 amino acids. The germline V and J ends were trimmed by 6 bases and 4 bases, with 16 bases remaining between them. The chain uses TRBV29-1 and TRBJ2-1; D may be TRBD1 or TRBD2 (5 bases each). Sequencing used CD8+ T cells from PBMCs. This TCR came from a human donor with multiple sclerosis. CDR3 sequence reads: CSVFGTGPYNEQFF. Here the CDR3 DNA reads TGCAGCGTCTTCGGGACGGGGCCTTACAATGAGCAGTTCTTC.